This TCR beta chain was sequenced during a study of T cell responses to AZD1222 COVID-19 vaccine. Study-wide findings and caveats: AZD1222 recipients seropositive at baseline numbered only six.

CDR3 length equals 12 residues. Germline V lookup: CDR1 LNHNV, CDR2 YYDKDF (reference sequence). Trimming cost V 0 bases and J 2 bases, with 1 base left between them. The table came from immunoSEQ multiplex PCR; TCRdb's copy has only in-frame clones and leaves some out. Altogether fewer than 200,000 clones are present, 90% to 95% being singletons, with the ten largest covering about 1.5%. Worth noting for this clone: The antigen is not known.

The sequenced sample was peripheral blood, obtained 28 days after the second AZD1222 dose. The chain recombines TRBV15 with TRBJ1-1; D is unclear. This receptor was identified in an adult who received the AZD1222 COVID-19 vaccine. This CDR3 is CATSRDNTEAFF. The CDR3 nucleotides are TGTGCCACCAGCAGAGACAACACTGAAGCTTTCTTT.